This TCR beta chain was found in a study of lymphopenia after photon versus proton radiotherapy. Repertoires were generated with immunoSEQ multiplex PCR, while TCRdb's copy carries only in-frame clones and drops some. The profile covers approximately 170,000 clones, with roughly nine tenths appearing a single time and around 4.6% taken by the ten largest. The germline V gene encodes CDR1 MNHNY and CDR2 SVGAGI (reference sequence). The CDR3 is 14 amino acids. V shed 7 bases and J 2 bases; nucleotides not matched to a gene: 7. The source was peripheral blood, collected from a patient treated with photon-based radiotherapy. The J gene is TRBJ1-2, the V gene TRBV6-6; TRBD1 matches at 7 bases. The clonotype was recovered from a man in his fifties with gastric cancer. The CDR3 bases are TGTGCCAGCACAAAGAGGGGGCAGAACTATGGCTACACCTTC. It specifies CASTKRGQNYGYTF.